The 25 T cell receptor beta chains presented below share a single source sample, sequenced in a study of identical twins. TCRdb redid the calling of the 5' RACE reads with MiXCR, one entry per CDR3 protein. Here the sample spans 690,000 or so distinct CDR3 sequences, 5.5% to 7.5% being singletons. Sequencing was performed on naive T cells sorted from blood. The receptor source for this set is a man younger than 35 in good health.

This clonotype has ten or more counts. This CDR3 reads CASSLKVYEQYF. Here the CDR3 DNA reads TGTGCCAGCAGCTTGAAGGTGTACGAGCAGTACTTC. The chain recombines TRBV7-8 with TRBJ2-7; no clear D gene. CDR3 length: 12 residues. The V end was cut by 3 bases, the J end by 4 bases, with 7 bases between. CDR1 is SGHVS and CDR2 is FQNEAQ in the germline V gene.

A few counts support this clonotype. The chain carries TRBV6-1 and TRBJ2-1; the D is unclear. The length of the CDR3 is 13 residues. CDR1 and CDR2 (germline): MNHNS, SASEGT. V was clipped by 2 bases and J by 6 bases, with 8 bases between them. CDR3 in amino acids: CASSEPSLNEQFF. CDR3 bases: TGTGCCAGCAGTGAACCCTCGCTCAATGAGCAGTTCTTC.

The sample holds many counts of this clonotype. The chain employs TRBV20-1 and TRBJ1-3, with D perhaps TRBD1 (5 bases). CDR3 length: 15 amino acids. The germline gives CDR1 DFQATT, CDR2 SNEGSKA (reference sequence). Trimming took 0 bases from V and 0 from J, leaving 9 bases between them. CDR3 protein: CSARDTGGSGNTIYF. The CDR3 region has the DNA TGCAGTGCTAGAGATACGGGGGGCTCTGGAAACACCATATATTTT.

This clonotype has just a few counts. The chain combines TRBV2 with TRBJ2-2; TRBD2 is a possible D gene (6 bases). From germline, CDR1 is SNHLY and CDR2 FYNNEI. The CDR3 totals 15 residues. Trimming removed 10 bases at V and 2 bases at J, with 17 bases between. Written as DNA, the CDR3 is TGTGCCACCCCGAGACTAGATCCCAACACCGGGGAGCTGTTTTTT. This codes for CATPRLDPNTGELFF.

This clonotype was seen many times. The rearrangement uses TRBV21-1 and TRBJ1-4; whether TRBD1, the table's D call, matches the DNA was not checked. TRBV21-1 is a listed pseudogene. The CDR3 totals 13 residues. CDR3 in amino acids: CASSKQGMEKLFF. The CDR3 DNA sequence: TGTGCCAGCAGCAAACAGGGAATGGAGAAACTGTTTTTT.

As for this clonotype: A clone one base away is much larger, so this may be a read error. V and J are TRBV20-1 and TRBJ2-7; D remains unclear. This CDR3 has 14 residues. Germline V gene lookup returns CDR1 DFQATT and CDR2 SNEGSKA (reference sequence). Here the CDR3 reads CSAREKRPSYQQYF. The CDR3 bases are TGCAGTGCTAGAGAAAAGCGACCTTCCTACCAGCAGTACTTC.

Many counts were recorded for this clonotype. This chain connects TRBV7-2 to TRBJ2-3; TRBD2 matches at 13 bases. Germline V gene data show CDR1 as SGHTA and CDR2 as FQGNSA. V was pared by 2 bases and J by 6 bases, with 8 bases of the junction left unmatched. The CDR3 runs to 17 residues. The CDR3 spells CASSLLPGLAGLDTQYF. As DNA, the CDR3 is TGTGCCAGCAGCTTACTTCCGGGACTAGCGGGATTGGATACGCAGTATTTT.

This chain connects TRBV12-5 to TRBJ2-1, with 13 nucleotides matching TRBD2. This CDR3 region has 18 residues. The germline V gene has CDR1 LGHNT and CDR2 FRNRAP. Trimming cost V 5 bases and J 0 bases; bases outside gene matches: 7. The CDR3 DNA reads TGTGCTAGTGGTCCCGGGACTAGCGGGATTAACTCCTACAATGAGCAGTTCTTC. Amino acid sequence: CASGPGTSGINSYNEQFF.

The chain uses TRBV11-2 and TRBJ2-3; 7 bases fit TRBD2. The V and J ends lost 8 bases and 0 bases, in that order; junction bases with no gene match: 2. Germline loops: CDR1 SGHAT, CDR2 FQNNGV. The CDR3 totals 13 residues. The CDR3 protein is CASRGESTDTQYF. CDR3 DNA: TGTGCCAGCCGGGGGGAGAGCACAGATACGCAGTATTTT. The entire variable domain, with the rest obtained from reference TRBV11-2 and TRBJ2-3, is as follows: EAGVAQSPRYKIIEKRQSVAFWCNPISGHATLYWYQQILGQGPKLLIQFQNNGVVDDSQLPKDRFSAERLKGVDSTLKIQPAKLEDSAVYLCASRGESTDTQYFGPGTRLTVL.

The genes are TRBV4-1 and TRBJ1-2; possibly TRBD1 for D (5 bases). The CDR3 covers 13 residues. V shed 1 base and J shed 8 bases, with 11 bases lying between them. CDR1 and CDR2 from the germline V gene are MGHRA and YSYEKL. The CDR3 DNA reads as TGCGCCAGCAGCCAAGTGAGGGGTCTGGGCTACACCTTC. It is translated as CASSQVRGLGYTF.

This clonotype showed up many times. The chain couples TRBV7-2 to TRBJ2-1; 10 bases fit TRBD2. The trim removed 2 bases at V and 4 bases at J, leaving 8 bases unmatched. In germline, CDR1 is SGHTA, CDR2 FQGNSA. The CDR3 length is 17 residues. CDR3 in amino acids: CASSLYTAGGRYNEQFF. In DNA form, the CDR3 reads TGTGCCAGCAGCTTATACACAGCGGGAGGGCGATACAATGAGCAGTTCTTC.

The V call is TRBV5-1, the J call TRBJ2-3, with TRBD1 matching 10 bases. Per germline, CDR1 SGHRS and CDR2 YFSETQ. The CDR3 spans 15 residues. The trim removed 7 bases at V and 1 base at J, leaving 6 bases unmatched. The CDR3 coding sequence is TGCGCCAGCCGTCCGGGACAGGGGCGCACAGATACGCAGTATTTT. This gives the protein CASRPGQGRTDTQYF.

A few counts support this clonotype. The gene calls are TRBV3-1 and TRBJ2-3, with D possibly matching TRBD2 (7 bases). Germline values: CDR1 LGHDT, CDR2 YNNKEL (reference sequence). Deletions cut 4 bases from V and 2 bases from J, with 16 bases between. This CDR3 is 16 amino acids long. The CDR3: CASSLWDAGATDTQYF. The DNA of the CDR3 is TGTGCCAGCAGCCTATGGGATGCGGGGGCCACAGATACGCAGTATTTT.

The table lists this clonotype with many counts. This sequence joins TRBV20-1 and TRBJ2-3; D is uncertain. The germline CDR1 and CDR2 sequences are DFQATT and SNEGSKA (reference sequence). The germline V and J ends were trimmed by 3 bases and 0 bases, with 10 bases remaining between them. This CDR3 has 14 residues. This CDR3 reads CSASVLSSTDTQYF. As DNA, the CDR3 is TGCAGTGCTAGTGTGCTTTCTAGCACAGATACGCAGTATTTT.

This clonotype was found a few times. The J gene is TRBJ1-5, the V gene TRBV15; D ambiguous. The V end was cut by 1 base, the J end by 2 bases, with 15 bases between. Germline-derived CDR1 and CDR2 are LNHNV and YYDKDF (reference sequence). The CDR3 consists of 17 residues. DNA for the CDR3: TGTGCCACCAGCAGAGGTACCGGCGCCCCCGGCAATCAGCCCCAGCATTTT. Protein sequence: CATSRGTGAPGNQPQHF.

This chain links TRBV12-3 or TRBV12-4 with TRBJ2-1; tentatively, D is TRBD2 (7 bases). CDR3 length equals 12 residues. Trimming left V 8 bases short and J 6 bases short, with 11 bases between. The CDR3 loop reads CASGGGSNEQFF. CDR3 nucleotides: TGTGCCAGCGGGGGCGGGAGCAATGAGCAGTTCTTC.

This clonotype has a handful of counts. CDR3: CASSYRGTHNEQFF. CDR3 nucleotide sequence: TGTGCCAGCAGTTACAGGGGGACACACAATGAGCAGTTCTTC. The chain combines TRBV6-5 with TRBJ2-1, with a possible D match to TRBD1 (6 bases). The CDR3 covers 14 residues. Germline-derived CDR1 and CDR2 are MNHEY and SVGAGI. V lost 2 bases and J lost 5, with 10 bases in between.

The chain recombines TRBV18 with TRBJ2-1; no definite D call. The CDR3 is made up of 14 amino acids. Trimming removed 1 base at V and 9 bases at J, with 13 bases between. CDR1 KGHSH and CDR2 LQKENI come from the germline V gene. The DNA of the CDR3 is TGTGCCAGCTCACCACTCCAGATGAGGCTTGAGCAGTTCTTC. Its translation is CASSPLQMRLEQFF.

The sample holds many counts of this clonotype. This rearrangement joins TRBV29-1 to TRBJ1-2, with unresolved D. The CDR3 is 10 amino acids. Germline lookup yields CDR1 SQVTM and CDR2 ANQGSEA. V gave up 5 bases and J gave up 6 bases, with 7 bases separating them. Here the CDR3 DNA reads TGCAGCGTTATGGCGGATGGCTACACCTTC. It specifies CSVMADGYTF.

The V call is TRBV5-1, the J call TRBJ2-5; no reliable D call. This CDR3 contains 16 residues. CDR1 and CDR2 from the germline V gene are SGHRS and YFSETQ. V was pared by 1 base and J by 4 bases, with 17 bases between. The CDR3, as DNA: TGCGCCAGCAGCTTGACCGACCCAGGTACCGGAGAGACCCAGTACTTC. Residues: CASSLTDPGTGETQYF.

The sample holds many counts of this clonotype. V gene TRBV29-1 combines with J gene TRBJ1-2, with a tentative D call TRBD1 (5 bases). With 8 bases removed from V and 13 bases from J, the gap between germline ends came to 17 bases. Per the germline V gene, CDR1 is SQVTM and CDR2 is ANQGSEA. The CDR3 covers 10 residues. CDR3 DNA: TGCAGCTCCACCGGGGCTTCAGGCACCTTC. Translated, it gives CSSTGASGTF.

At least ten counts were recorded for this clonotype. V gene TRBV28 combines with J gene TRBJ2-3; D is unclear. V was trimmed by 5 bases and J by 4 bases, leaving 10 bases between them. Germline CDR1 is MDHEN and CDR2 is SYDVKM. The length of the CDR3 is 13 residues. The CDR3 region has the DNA TGTGCCAGCAGTCTACGGCTGTCAGATACGCAGTATTTT. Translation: CASSLRLSDTQYF.

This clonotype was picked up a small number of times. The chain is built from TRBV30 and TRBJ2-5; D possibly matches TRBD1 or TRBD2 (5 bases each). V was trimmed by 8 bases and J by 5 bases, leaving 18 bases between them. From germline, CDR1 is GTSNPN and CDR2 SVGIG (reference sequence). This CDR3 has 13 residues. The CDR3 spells CAGTGPLGETQYF. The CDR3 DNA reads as TGTGCCGGGACGGGCCCCCTAGGGGAGACCCAGTACTTC.

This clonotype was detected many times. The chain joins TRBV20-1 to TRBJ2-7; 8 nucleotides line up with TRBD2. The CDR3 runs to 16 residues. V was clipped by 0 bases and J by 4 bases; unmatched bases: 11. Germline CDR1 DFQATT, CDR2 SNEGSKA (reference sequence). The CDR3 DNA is TGCAGTGCTAGAGATGCAGCGGGAGAAGCTTTGTACGAGCAGTACTTC. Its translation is CSARDAAGEALYEQYF.

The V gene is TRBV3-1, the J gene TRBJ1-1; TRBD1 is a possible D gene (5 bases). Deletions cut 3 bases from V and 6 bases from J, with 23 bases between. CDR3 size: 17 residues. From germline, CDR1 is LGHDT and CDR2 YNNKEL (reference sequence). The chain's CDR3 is CASSHSATVAGNAEAFF. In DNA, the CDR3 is TGTGCCAGCAGCCATTCTGCGACAGTGGCAGGGAATGCTGAAGCTTTCTTT. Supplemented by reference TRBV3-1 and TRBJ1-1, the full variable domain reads DTAVSQTPKYLVTQMGNDKSIKCEQNLGHDTMYWYKQDSKKFLKIMFSYNNKELIINETVPNRFSPKSPDKAHLNLHINSLELGDSAVYFCASSHSATVAGNAEAFFGQGTRLTVV.